The 26 T cell receptor beta chains below come from one sample, sequenced in a study of vaccination and CD4 T cells after COVID-19. The Oncomine TCR Beta short-read assay was applied to DNA of cultured CD4+ T cells. MiXCR, run by TCRdb on the PCR reads, gives a single entry per CDR3 protein. Of around 4,200 distinct CDR3 sequences listed, 60% to 80% were seen once; the top ten hold less than 40%. These receptors' antigens are unknown. The treatment was: approximately 11-day PBMC culture with coronavirus spike peptide pools or control peptides (ViraFEST assay). Specimen: CD4+ T cells from blood, cultured in vitro. The receptors stem from a human donor who had recovered from COVID-19.

This chain joins TRBV18 and TRBJ1-2; no clear D. The CDR3 consists of 15 residues. V was shortened by 2 bases and J by 0 bases, with 10 bases between the two germline ends. CDR1 is KGHSH and CDR2 is LQKENI in the germline V gene. In nucleotides, the CDR3 is TGTGCCAGCTCACCAAGTCCGGGTCCTAACTATGGCTACACCTTC. Its translation is CASSPSPGPNYGYTF.

The gene calls are TRBV6-5 and TRBJ1-2; 8 bases line up with TRBD1. This CDR3 has 13 amino acids. V was clipped by 4 bases and J by 7 bases; unmatched bases: 5. CDR1 and CDR2 from the germline V gene are MNHEY and SVGAGI. The CDR3 DNA follows: TGTGCCAGCAGTTTGACAGGGGTGGTTGGCTACACCTTC. Protein product: CASSLTGVVGYTF.

The rearrangement uses TRBV2 and TRBJ2-7; 10 nucleotides agree with TRBD1. CDR3 size: 13 residues. V gave up 8 bases and J gave up 7 bases; unmatched junction bases: 8. Germline V gives CDR1 SNHLY, CDR2 FYNNEI. The CDR3 reads CASSGTGAGEQYF. CDR3 DNA sequence: TGTGCCAGCTCCGGGACAGGGGCCGGTGAGCAGTACTTC.

The rearrangement links TRBV12-3 or TRBV12-4 to TRBJ1-1, with D uncertain. V was pared by 2 bases and J by 5 bases, with 15 bases between. The CDR3 runs to 15 residues. The CDR3 DNA reads as TGTGCCAGCAGTTTACGGTGGGGAATGGGAACTGAAGCTTTCTTT. This gives the protein CASSLRWGMGTEAFF.

The chain links TRBV18 to TRBJ1-1; TRBD1 aligns across 12 bases. The CDR3 sequence is 17 residues long. Germline CDR1 reads KGHSH; CDR2 reads LQKENI. V lost 3 bases to trimming and J lost 4 bases; unmatched junction nucleotides: 9. The CDR3 sequence is CASSPSGQGAWVTEAFF. The CDR3, as DNA: TGTGCCAGCTCACCCTCGGGACAGGGGGCGTGGGTCACTGAAGCTTTCTTT. The variable domain in full, with the rest retrieved from reference TRBV18 and TRBJ1-1, is NAGVMQNPRHLVRRRGQEARLRCSPMKGHSHVYWYRQLPEEGLKFMVYLQKENIIDESGMPKERFSAEFPKEGPSILRIQQVVRGDSAAYFCASSPSGQGAWVTEAFFGQGTRLTVV.

CDR3 region: CASSLLRVGEQFF. Here the CDR3 DNA reads TGTGCCAGCAGCTTGCTCAGGGTGGGTGAGCAGTTCTTC. This chain links TRBV5-8 with TRBJ2-1; D might be TRBD1 (5 bases). The CDR3 extends over 13 amino acids. With 1 base removed from V and 9 bases from J, the gap between germline ends came to 11 bases. CDR1 and CDR2 (germline): SGHTS, YDEGEE.

The chain joins TRBV20-1 to TRBJ2-2; TRBD1 matches at 10 bases. Germline V CDR1 and CDR2: DFQATT, SNEGSKA (reference sequence). The trim removed 4 bases at V and 6 bases at J, leaving 5 bases unmatched. This CDR3 is 14 amino acids long. Written as DNA, the CDR3 is TGCAGTGCTACCCGGACAGGGGGAGCCGGGGAGCTGTTTTTT. Encoded protein: CSATRTGGAGELFF.

CDR3 in DNA: TGTGCCAGCAGCTTACAGGGGGGAGCCATGAACACTGAAGCTTTCTTT. Protein sequence: CASSLQGGAMNTEAFF. The chain is built from TRBV5-4 and TRBJ1-1, with 8 bases lining up with TRBD1. Trimming removed 2 bases from V and 0 bases from J; junction bases left unmatched: 6. This CDR3 spans 16 amino acids. CDR1 is SGHNT, CDR2 YYREEE, per germline (reference sequence).

This clonotype was picked up one time. The genes are TRBV6-1 and TRBJ1-2, with D uncertain. The V gene's germline CDR1 is MNHNS and CDR2 SASEGT. V lost 6 bases and J 6 bases, leaving 14 bases between the germline ends. The CDR3 runs 13 residues. The CDR3 bases are TGTGCCAGCAGGTCGGTTGGGCAGCATGGCTACACCTTC. Amino acids: CASRSVGQHGYTF.

The rearrangement links TRBV7-3 to TRBJ1-2, with TRBD1 matching over 8 bases. Trimming removed 4 bases from V and 13 bases from J; junction bases left unmatched: 14. The CDR3 is 14 residues long. Germline CDR1 and CDR2: SGHTA and FQGTGA. The CDR3 DNA sequence: TGTGCCAGCAGCTCCGGATCCCCGGGACAGGCCTTCACCTTC. This gives the protein CASSSGSPGQAFTF.

The chain is built from TRBV6-5 and TRBJ1-6; D gene unclear. Germline V CDR1 and CDR2: MNHEY, SVGAGI. Trimming took off 4 bases at V and 9 bases at J, with 13 bases between the two ends. The CDR3 consists of 14 residues. CDR3 sequence: CASSLPGPASPLHF. The CDR3 nucleotides are TGTGCCAGCAGTTTACCGGGCCCGGCTTCACCCCTCCACTTT.

The genes are TRBV20-1 and TRBJ1-2; TRBD1 is a possible D gene (5 bases). Germline V gene data show CDR1 as DFQATT and CDR2 as SNEGSKA (reference sequence). This CDR3 is built from 13 residues. The V and J ends lost 5 bases and 2 bases respectively, with 12 bases between them. CDR3: CSAASRDNYGYTF. The DNA of the CDR3 is TGCAGTGCTGCCTCCCGGGACAACTATGGCTACACCTTC.

This clonotype was observed a handful of times. The chain recombines TRBV6-1 with TRBJ1-2; 7 bases agree with TRBD1. The germline CDR1 and CDR2 sequences are MNHNS and SASEGT. The V segment lost 8 bases and the J segment 8 bases; nucleotides outside the gene matches: 8. The CDR3 is 12 amino acids. The CDR3 sequence is CASGQALDGYTF. In nucleotides, the CDR3 is TGTGCCAGCGGACAGGCGTTGGACGGCTACACCTTC.

V and J are TRBV7-3 and TRBJ1-4, with D possibly TRBD1 on 6 matching bases. CDR3 length: 15 residues. From germline, CDR1 is SGHTA and CDR2 FQGTGA. The V and J ends lost 5 bases and 7 bases respectively, with 17 bases between them. The CDR3 DNA is TGTGCCAGCAGCCAGTCCGGGACAAGTGGTGAAAAACTGTTTTTT. Protein product: CASSQSGTSGEKLFF.

The chain has TRBV2 and TRBJ1-2, with D unclear. With 0 bases removed from V and 4 bases from J, the gap between germline ends came to 12 bases. Germline lookup yields CDR1 SNHLY and CDR2 FYNNEI. The CDR3 contains 15 residues. The CDR3 region is CASSEALVAAYGYTF. In DNA form, the CDR3 reads TGTGCCAGCAGTGAAGCGCTGGTCGCCGCCTATGGCTACACCTTC.

J is TRBJ1-5 and V is TRBV19; 7 bases line up with TRBD1. Germline CDR1 reads LNHDA; CDR2 reads SQIVND (reference sequence). V was pared by 7 bases and J by 5 bases, with 8 bases of the junction left unmatched. CDR3 length: 14 amino acids. The CDR3 sequence is CASTEDRQDQPQHF. The CDR3 nucleotides read TGTGCCAGTACGGAGGACAGGCAGGATCAGCCCCAGCATTTT.

The chain combines TRBV7-8 with TRBJ1-2; D is undetermined. CDR3 length: 17 amino acids. Trimming left V 1 base short and J 0 bases short, with 15 bases between. Germline values: CDR1 SGHVS, CDR2 FQNEAQ. The CDR3 region is CASSLVILTTPNYGYTF. The CDR3 nucleotides are TGTGCCAGCAGCTTAGTAATACTCACCACCCCTAACTATGGCTACACCTTC.

This clonotype came up once. The J gene is TRBJ2-3, the V gene TRBV20-1; 9 bases line up with TRBD2. The ends lost 6 bases at V and 5 bases at J; junction bases unmatched: 15. CDR1 and CDR2 from the germline V gene are DFQATT and SNEGSKA (reference sequence). The CDR3 has 16 amino acids. The CDR3 reads CSAVPSMRGGRDTQYF. In nucleotides, the CDR3 is TGCAGTGCCGTCCCCTCTATGCGGGGGGGCAGAGATACGCAGTATTTT.

The CDR3 loop reads CASSLRTGDYYGYTF. CDR3 DNA: TGTGCCAGCAGCCTTCGGACAGGTGACTACTATGGCTACACCTTC. The chain employs TRBV12-3 or TRBV12-4 and TRBJ1-2; 7 bases are shared with TRBD1. V lost 6 bases, J lost 3 bases, and 10 bases stayed unmatched. The CDR3 spans 15 residues.

The J gene is TRBJ2-6, the V gene TRBV19; TRBD1 might be the D (5 bases). Trimming removed 7 bases from V and 0 bases from J, with 10 bases in between. Germline V gives CDR1 LNHDA, CDR2 SQIVND (reference sequence). This CDR3 region has 15 residues. For the CDR3, the DNA is TGTGCCAGTAAACAGGATAACTCTGGGGCCAACGTCCTGACTTTC. Its protein is CASKQDNSGANVLTF. The entire variable domain, with the rest obtained from reference TRBV19 and TRBJ2-6, is as follows: DGGITQSPKYLFRKEGQNVTLSCEQNLNHDAMYWYRQDPGQGLRLIYYSQIVNDFQKGDIAEGYSVSREKKESFPLTVTSAQKNPTAFYLCASKQDNSGANVLTFGAGSRLTVL.

A remark on this clonotype: One end of the junction is discordant with germline, which a read error may explain. The CDR3 DNA follows: TGTGCCAGCAGGGAAGGGACAAGTAACTATGGCTACACCTTC. As protein: CASREGTSNYGYTF. This sequence joins TRBV2 and TRBJ1-2, with D perhaps matching TRBD1 (6 bases). Germline V gives CDR1 SNHLY, CDR2 FYNNEI. The CDR3 spans 14 residues.

The chain joins TRBV4-1 to TRBJ1-1, with 8 bases identical to TRBD1. The CDR3 covers 16 residues. Germline lookup yields CDR1 MGHRA and CDR2 YSYEKL. V shed 4 bases and J 0 bases; nucleotides not matched to a gene: 7. CDR3 in amino acids: CASSLGQGVMNTEAFF. The DNA for the CDR3 is TGCGCCAGCAGCCTCGGACAGGGCGTCATGAACACTGAAGCTTTCTTT.

The rearrangement joins TRBV6-1 to TRBJ1-1; tentative D call: TRBD1 (6 bases). The CDR3 consists of 12 residues. Germline assignment: CDR1 MNHNS and CDR2 SASEGT. Between the trimmed V and J ends, which lost 5 bases and 6 bases, there was a span of 10 bases. As DNA, the CDR3 is TGTGCCAGCAGTAACGGGGGCGCTGAAGCTTTCTTT. This translates into CASSNGGAEAFF.

This clonotype was found a few times. The rearrangement links TRBV6-1 to TRBJ1-5; D is unclear. Germline V gene lookup returns CDR1 MNHNS and CDR2 SASEGT. This CDR3 has 15 residues. V lost 3 bases to trimming and J lost 3 bases, with 12 bases between them. This chain's CDR3 is CASSEHGSNNQPQHF. The CDR3 DNA is TGTGCCAGCAGTGAGCATGGTTCTAACAATCAGCCCCAGCATTTT.

The CDR3 protein is CASSRDSRGTEAFF. CDR3 sequence (DNA): TGCGCCAGCAGCCGCGACAGCCGAGGAACTGAAGCTTTCTTT. The rearrangement links TRBV10-2 to TRBJ1-1; D might be TRBD1 (5 bases). The CDR3 has 14 amino acids. From germline, CDR1 is WSHSY and CDR2 SAAADI. The V and J ends lost 6 bases and 5 bases respectively, with 16 bases between them.

By sample share, this clonotype is medium-sized. The chain recombines TRBV10-3 with TRBJ1-2; weak D call: TRBD1 (6 bases). The V end was cut by 6 bases, the J end by 6 bases, with 20 bases between. This CDR3 region has 15 residues. Germline V gene lookup returns CDR1 ENHRY and CDR2 SYGVKD. The CDR3 nucleotides are TGTGCCATCAGCAGGACAGCTGGTTTGGAGGATGGCTACACCTTC. Protein: CAISRTAGLEDGYTF.